This TCR beta chain originates from a study of CD4 T cells in relation to SARS-CoV-2 and coronaviruses. As for the study in general: PBMCs were cultured with antigen for 10 days before TCR beta sequencing.

The germline CDR1 and CDR2 sequences are SGHRS and YFSETQ. V was shortened by 1 base and J by 5 bases, with 11 bases between the two germline ends. The CDR3 is 14 amino acids. As to this clone: Its antigen remains unknown.

CD4+ T cells from unexposed donors were obtained before the COVID-19 pandemic (2011-2018). The cells were cultured for about ten days before CD4+ T cells were isolated. This table comes from immunoSEQ multiplex PCR, and its TCRdb copy is limited to in-frame clones, with some not included. This sample has around 16,000 clones, with 65% to 85% found just once. The TCR sequence derives from a human donor in good health. The source material was CD4+ T cells from PBMCs, cultured in vitro. The V gene is TRBV5-1, the J gene TRBJ2-3; D is ambiguous. The CDR3 DNA reads as TGCGCCAGCAGCTTGTTTAGTTTCCGAGATACGCAGTATTTT. Translated, it gives CASSLFSFRDTQYF.